One and the same sample provided the 21 T cell receptor beta chains below, sequenced in a study of cytomegalovirus exposure and HLA in healthy donors. Clones were sequenced by immunoSEQ multiplex PCR, and TCRdb holds only the in-frame ones, with some missing. The sample records 150,000 to 200,000 clones, about 86% being singletons. Material for sequencing was PBMCs. The receptors stem from a woman younger than 35 in good health and CMV-seropositive.

This clone was recorded only once. This rearrangement joins TRBV6-1 to TRBJ2-2, with 9 nucleotides matching TRBD2. This CDR3 is built from 15 residues. Germline assignment: CDR1 MNHNS and CDR2 SASEGT. The V gene end was trimmed by 1 base and the J gene end by 10 bases; junction bases not matched to a gene: 7. The DNA for the CDR3 is TGTGCCAGCAGTGAAGTTCTAGCGGGACCTGAGGAGCTGTTTTTT. Translating gives CASSEVLAGPEELFF.

The CDR3 sequence: CASSEARWREANVLTF. The CDR3, as DNA: TGTGCCAGCAGTGAAGCGCGGTGGCGTGAGGCCAACGTCCTGACTTTC. V is TRBV2 and J is TRBJ2-6; D is undetermined. Per the germline V gene, CDR1 is SNHLY and CDR2 is FYNNEI. The germline V and J ends were trimmed by 0 bases and 6 bases, with 12 bases remaining between them. This CDR3 spans 16 amino acids.

The CDR3 region has the DNA TGTGCCAGCGGAGGGACAGGGGGCGGCTATGGCTACACCTTC. Its protein product is CASGGTGGGYGYTF. This chain connects TRBV2 to TRBJ1-2; TRBD1 matches at 12 bases. Looked up from germline, CDR1 is SNHLY and CDR2 is FYNNEI. The V and J ends lost 8 bases and 4 bases, in that order; junction bases with no gene match: 5. The CDR3 totals 14 residues.

This clone was seen just once. The chain has TRBV4-1 and TRBJ2-7; D gene unclear. Germline-derived CDR1 and CDR2 are MGHRA and YSYEKL. The V end lost 0 bases, the J end lost 1 base, and 10 bases lay between the germline ends. The CDR3 totals 15 residues. CDR3 coding DNA: TGCGCCAGCAGCCAAGAGTTCGTTCCTTCCTACGAGCAGTACTTC. It translates to CASSQEFVPSYEQYF.

The chain is built from TRBV10-3 and TRBJ2-7; 9 bases fit TRBD2. In germline, CDR1 is ENHRY, CDR2 SYGVKD. This CDR3 spans 16 amino acids. After removal of 5 bases from V and 3 bases from J, the junction contained 11 bases not matched to a gene. CDR3 sequence (DNA): TGTGCCATCAGTCCCAGCGGGGGGTTCCGGCTCTACGAGCAGTACTTC. Its protein product is CAISPSGGFRLYEQYF.

The genes are TRBV13 and TRBJ1-1; the match to TRBD1 covers 7 bases. V lost 5 bases, J lost 0 bases, and 9 bases stayed unmatched. This CDR3 has 16 amino acids. CDR1 is PRHDT, CDR2 FYEKMQ, per germline (reference sequence). In DNA, the CDR3 is TGTGCCAGCAGCGAAAGGACAGGTTGGGTGAACACTGAAGCTTTCTTT. Translation gives CASSERTGWVNTEAFF.

This clone was picked up a small number of times. The chain employs TRBV6-1 and TRBJ1-1; no clear D gene. The V end lost 6 bases, the J end lost 11 bases, and 7 bases lay between the germline ends. The length of the CDR3 is 9 residues. Per the germline V gene, CDR1 is MNHNS and CDR2 is SASEGT. This CDR3 reads CASSSPAFF. The CDR3 nucleotides are TGTGCCAGCAGCTCCCCGGCTTTCTTT.

The gene calls are TRBV28 and TRBJ1-5, with D hard to call. The CDR3 runs 16 residues. Trimming took 7 bases from V and 0 from J, leaving 16 bases between them. In germline, CDR1 is MDHEN, CDR2 SYDVKM. The CDR3 nucleotides are TGTGCCAGCACCCTTGCGGAGTTAAATAGCAATCAGCCCCAGCATTTT. Translation: CASTLAELNSNQPQHF.

The gene calls are TRBV7-6 and TRBJ1-2; 7 nucleotides align to TRBD1. The J segment lost 8 bases and the V segment lost 4 bases, leaving 13 bases of the junction unmatched. The germline gives CDR1 SGHVS, CDR2 FNYEAQ. The CDR3 is 15 amino acids. CDR3 protein: CASSSRQGRKEGYTF. DNA for the CDR3: TGTGCCAGCAGCTCCCGACAGGGCCGTAAAGAGGGCTACACCTTC.

The chain is built from TRBV4-3 and TRBJ1-1; 7 bases map to TRBD1. Germline CDR1 is LGHNA and CDR2 is YSLEER. V dropped 4 bases and J dropped 11; count of bases not matched to a gene: 10. The CDR3 totals 13 residues. CDR3 sequence (DNA): TGCGCCAGCAGCCGGACAGGCTACCCTGGGGCTTTCTTT. Its protein product is CASSRTGYPGAFF.

The CDR3 DNA is TGTGCCAGTAGTATTACCCCATCGTTGGGGGGAACTGAAGCTTTCTTT. It is translated as CASSITPSLGGTEAFF. The chain recombines TRBV19 with TRBJ1-1; TRBD1 might be the D (5 bases). CDR3 size: 16 residues. Trimming took 3 bases from V and 5 from J, leaving 19 bases between them. Per germline, CDR1 LNHDA and CDR2 SQIVND (reference sequence).

The chain is built from TRBV6-1 and TRBJ2-1; possibly TRBD2 for D (5 bases). The ends were cut back, 3 bases at V and 7 bases at J, with 10 bases in the middle. Germline V gene lookup returns CDR1 MNHNS and CDR2 SASEGT. This CDR3 is built from 13 residues. The CDR3 DNA follows: TGTGCCAGCAGTGACCCGGGGTTGAATGAGCAGTTCTTC. Its protein is CASSDPGLNEQFF.

This sequence joins TRBV27 and TRBJ2-5, with 7 bases aligning to TRBD2. Germline CDR1 and CDR2: MNHEY and SMNVEV (reference sequence). V was clipped by 7 bases and J by 1 base; unmatched bases: 3. This CDR3 is 13 amino acids long. This CDR3 reads CASMGRGQETQYF. DNA of the CDR3: TGTGCCAGCATGGGGAGGGGCCAAGAGACCCAGTACTTC.

This clone was observed a few times. The chain has TRBV5-5 and TRBJ2-7; D possibly corresponds to TRBD2 (6 bases). V was pared by 3 bases and J by 0 bases, with 7 bases between. Germline assignment: CDR1 SGHKS and CDR2 YYEKEE (reference sequence). CDR3 length: 13 residues. This CDR3 reads CASSWGVSYEQYF. The CDR3 nucleotides are TGTGCCAGCAGCTGGGGGGTCTCCTACGAGCAGTACTTC. Looking up the rest from reference TRBV5-5 and TRBJ2-7 gives the full variable domain: DAGVTQSPTHLIKTRGQQVTLRCSPISGHKSVSWYQQVLGQGPQFIFQYYEKEERGRGNFPDRFSARQFPNYSSELNVNALLLGDSALYLCASSWGVSYEQYFGPGTRLTVT.

J is TRBJ1-6 and V is TRBV6-1; 9 positions match TRBD1. The CDR3 is 19 amino acids. Germline assignment: CDR1 MNHNS and CDR2 SASEGT. Unmatched junction bases numbered 8, after V lost 2 bases and J lost 0 bases. The CDR3 loop reads CASSEIGGTGSSYNSPLHF. The CDR3 DNA reads as TGTGCCAGCAGTGAAATCGGCGGGACAGGGAGCTCCTATAATTCACCCCTCCACTTT.

The chain has TRBV9 and TRBJ1-1; TRBD1 might be the D (5 bases). Germline V gene lookup returns CDR1 SGDLS and CDR2 YYNGEE. This CDR3 has 16 residues. Trimming pared 0 bases from V and 7 bases from J, leaving 19 bases between. For the CDR3, the DNA is TGTGCCAGCAGCGTAGTGGCCTCCCCGGGGGGTCTTGAAGCTTTCTTT. It specifies CASSVVASPGGLEAFF.

The chain joins TRBV15 to TRBJ2-3; D possibly corresponds to TRBD2 (5 bases). Germline CDR1 and CDR2: LNHNV and YYDKDF (reference sequence). The V and J ends lost 9 bases and 0 bases respectively, with 13 bases between them. This CDR3 comprises 14 residues. CDR3 loop: CATGLTGSTDTQYF. CDR3 sequence (DNA): TGTGCCACTGGGTTGACGGGGAGCACAGATACGCAGTATTTT.

There are a few counts of this clone. The J gene is TRBJ1-1, the V gene TRBV29-1, with D maybe TRBD1 (5 bases). CDR3 length equals 13 residues. Looked up from germline, CDR1 is SQVTM and CDR2 is ANQGSEA. V was shortened by 6 bases and J by 8 bases, with 19 bases between the two germline ends. The CDR3 loop reads CSVASRAPLEAFF. The CDR3 DNA reads as TGCAGCGTGGCCAGCAGGGCCCCATTAGAAGCTTTCTTT.

The chain uses TRBV9 and TRBJ2-5; D gene unclear. This CDR3 comprises 13 residues. Germline assignment: CDR1 SGDLS and CDR2 YYNGEE. V shed 0 bases and J shed 9 bases, with 12 bases lying between them. The CDR3 DNA follows: TGTGCCAGCAGCGTAGGAGTGGAGCCCTCCCAGTACTTC. Protein: CASSVGVEPSQYF.

The chain couples TRBV19 to TRBJ2-7, with TRBD1 matching 7 bases. CDR3 length: 15 residues. Germline CDR1 is LNHDA and CDR2 is SQIVND (reference sequence). V lost 6 bases and J lost 2; bases outside the gene matches: 10. CDR3 residues: CASSRTGTATYEQYF. The CDR3 region has the DNA TGTGCCAGTAGCCGGACCGGGACAGCCACCTACGAGCAGTACTTC.

This CDR3 reads CASSQRQAFSYEQYF. The DNA of the CDR3 is TGTGCCAGCAGTCAGAGACAGGCCTTCTCCTACGAGCAGTACTTC. The chain is built from TRBV13 and TRBJ2-7; TRBD1 is a possible D gene (6 bases). CDR1 is PRHDT, CDR2 FYEKMQ, per germline (reference sequence). There are 15 residues in the CDR3. V was trimmed by 6 bases and J by 0 bases, leaving 15 bases between them. Full variable domain (missing parts from reference TRBV13 and TRBJ2-7): AAGVIQSPRHLIKEKRETATLKCYPIPRHDTVYWYQQGPGQDPQFLISFYEKMQSDKGSIPDRFSAQQFSDYHSELNMSSLELGDSALYFCASSQRQAFSYEQYFGPGTRLTVT.